These 27 T cell receptor beta chains were sequenced from one sample in a study of blood T cells in healthy people across ages. Through a sample-barcoded 5' primer and a J-beta primer mix, a second PCR was run for roughly 6 to 12 cycles. TCRdb used MiXCR to reprocess the 5' RACE reads, holding one entry per CDR3 protein. The table shows about 1.4 million distinct CDR3 sequences, with roughly 60% occurring only once. Source material: blood. These receptors were taken from a man aged 18 to 29 in good health.

This clonotype was observed a handful of times. The rearrangement uses TRBV5-1 and TRBJ2-1; TRBD1 might be the D (5 bases). CDR1 and CDR2 (germline): SGHRS, YFSETQ. Between the trimmed V and J ends, which lost 3 bases and 4 bases, there was a span of 11 bases. The CDR3 totals 14 residues. This chain's CDR3 is CASSSTAEYNEQFF. CDR3 sequence (DNA): TGCGCCAGCAGCTCGACAGCCGAATACAATGAGCAGTTCTTC.

The rearrangement links TRBV6-6 to TRBJ2-7, with D hard to call. The CDR3 consists of 12 residues. Germline CDR1 is MNHNY and CDR2 is SVGAGI (reference sequence). Trimming shortened V by 11 bases and J by 1 base, and 12 bases separated the two germline ends. Here the CDR3 DNA reads TGTGCCCACCTTCTCGGGTCCTACGAGCAGTACTTC. Protein product: CAHLLGSYEQYF.

This clonotype was seen only a few times. The chain combines TRBV20-1 with TRBJ1-6, with 9 bases lining up with TRBD1. Germline V gives CDR1 DFQATT, CDR2 SNEGSKA (reference sequence). Unmatched junction bases numbered 14, after V lost 3 bases and J lost 14 bases. The CDR3 consists of 15 residues. CDR3 sequence reads: CSASEPGQGRTALHF. The CDR3 DNA sequence: TGCAGTGCTAGCGAACCAGGACAGGGGAGGACTGCCCTCCACTTT.

The DNA of the CDR3 is TGTGCCAGCAGTTACTCGTTTCGCGAGCAGTTCTTC. This encodes CASSYSFREQFF. The rearrangement uses TRBV6-2 or TRBV6-3 and TRBJ2-1; D unclear. The CDR3 totals 12 residues. CDR1 is MNHEY, CDR2 SVGEGT, per germline. Trimming left V 0 bases short and J 10 bases short, with 7 bases between.

The V gene is TRBV29-1, the J gene TRBJ2-3; 7 bases map to TRBD1. Germline lookup yields CDR1 SQVTM and CDR2 ANQGSEA. The V and J ends lost 6 bases and 4 bases, in that order; junction bases with no gene match: 7. This CDR3 region has 13 residues. In nucleotides, the CDR3 is TGCAGCGTGGGGACAGTTATCTCAGATACGCAGTATTTT. Its protein product is CSVGTVISDTQYF.

V usage is TRBV7-9 and J usage is TRBJ2-7; D is unresolved. CDR3 length equals 13 residues. The germline V gene encodes CDR1 SEHNR and CDR2 FQNEAQ (reference sequence). V lost 2 bases and J 3 bases, leaving 8 bases between the germline ends. CDR3 DNA: TGTGCCAGCAGCTTATGCTGTTACTACGAGCAGTACTTC. Translating gives CASSLCCYYEQYF.

The CDR3 here is CASSSFGGEKLFF. The CDR3 bases are TGTGCCAGCAGCTCCTTTGGGGGGGAAAAACTGTTTTTT. The chain is built from TRBV27 and TRBJ1-4; D is perhaps TRBD1 (5 bases). The length of the CDR3 is 13 residues. Germline V lookup: CDR1 MNHEY, CDR2 SMNVEV (reference sequence). V was pared by 6 bases and J by 8 bases, with 13 bases between. Variable domain in full (rest from reference TRBV27 and TRBJ1-4): EAQVTQNPRYLITVTGKKLTVTCSQNMNHEYMSWYRQDPGLGLRQIYYSMNVEVTDKGDVPEGYKVSRKEKRNFPLILESPSPNQTSLYFCASSSFGGEKLFFGSGTQLSVL.

This clonotype was counted only a few times. The rearrangement joins TRBV10-3 to TRBJ2-3; no reliable D call. Per germline, CDR1 ENHRY and CDR2 SYGVKD. V gave up 3 bases and J gave up 3 bases, with 7 bases separating them. The CDR3 has 13 amino acids. In nucleotides, the CDR3 is TGTGCCATCAGTGACCCTTCAACAGATACGCAGTATTTT. This encodes CAISDPSTDTQYF.

In this sample, this clonotype turned up once. The chain uses TRBV5-5 and TRBJ2-1, with D perhaps assigned TRBD1 or TRBD2 (5 bases each). Trimming stripped 6 bases from V and 9 bases from J, with 13 bases between. The CDR3 consists of 12 residues. CDR1 SGHKS and CDR2 YYEKEE come from the germline V gene (reference sequence). The CDR3 protein is CASTHPGAEQFF. The CDR3 coding sequence is TGTGCCAGCACCCACCCCGGGGCTGAGCAGTTCTTC.

The V and J genes are TRBV28 and TRBJ2-7; 10 bases agree with TRBD2. V shed 6 bases and J 0 bases; nucleotides not matched to a gene: 5. Per germline, CDR1 MDHEN and CDR2 SYDVKM. The CDR3 is made up of 15 amino acids. CDR3 region: CASRPGLATSYEQYF. In DNA form, the CDR3 reads TGTGCCAGCAGGCCGGGACTAGCGACCTCCTACGAGCAGTACTTC.

This clonotype has only a few counts. This sequence joins TRBV20-1 and TRBJ2-3; tentatively, D is TRBD2 (6 bases). V lost 4 bases and J 2 bases, leaving 13 bases between the germline ends. The germline V gene has CDR1 DFQATT and CDR2 SNEGSKA (reference sequence). The CDR3 totals 14 residues. CDR3 in amino acids: CSAKGLPLTDTQYF. In nucleotides, the CDR3 is TGCAGTGCTAAGGGACTCCCTCTCACAGATACGCAGTATTTT.

This chain connects TRBV7-2 to TRBJ1-2; possibly TRBD1 for D (6 bases). V was trimmed by 5 bases and J by 0 bases, leaving 16 bases between them. The germline V gene has CDR1 SGHTA and CDR2 FQGNSA. The CDR3 loop spans 16 amino acids. Written as DNA, the CDR3 is TGTGCCAGCAGCACGCGACAGGCACAAGCTAACTATGGCTACACCTTC. Protein sequence: CASSTRQAQANYGYTF.

V is TRBV5-1 and J is TRBJ2-2; D call uncertain. Trimming left V 4 bases short and J 9 bases short, with 13 bases between. The CDR3 is 13 residues long. Germline V gene sequence: CDR1 SGHRS, CDR2 YFSETQ. CDR3 nucleotide sequence: TGCGCCAGCAGCGTAGGGTCCTACCGGGAGCTGTTTTTT. Translated: CASSVGSYRELFF.

The chain is built from TRBV12-3 or TRBV12-4 and TRBJ2-6, with a weak D call TRBD1 (5 bases). This CDR3 is 16 amino acids long. Trimming took off 8 bases at V and 1 base at J, with 15 bases between the two ends. CDR3 nucleotide sequence: TGTGCCAGCGGTGGGGAAGGGGTTTCTGGGGCCAACGTCCTGACTTTC. Its translation is CASGGEGVSGANVLTF.

This clonotype was seen a handful of times. The chain recombines TRBV7-2 with TRBJ1-4; no reliable D call. V was shortened by 0 bases and J by 0 bases, with 8 bases between the two germline ends. CDR1 SGHTA and CDR2 FQGNSA come from the germline V gene. This CDR3 is built from 16 residues. Here the CDR3 reads CASSLAGFATNEKLFF. CDR3 bases: TGTGCCAGCAGCTTAGCAGGATTCGCAACTAATGAAAAACTGTTTTTT.

V is TRBV27 and J is TRBJ2-1, with D possibly being TRBD2 (6 bases). The CDR3 sequence is 17 residues long. Germline V lookup: CDR1 MNHEY, CDR2 SMNVEV (reference sequence). V was pared by 2 bases and J by 5 bases, with 19 bases between. In nucleotides, the CDR3 is TGTGCCAGCAGTTTACCCCCGGGGGTGGGAATAAACAATGAGCAGTTCTTC. Translation: CASSLPPGVGINNEQFF.

This clonotype was seen a handful of times. The chain has TRBV29-1 and TRBJ2-1; TRBD1 matches 8 bases. V trimming: 5 bases; J trimming: 3 bases; junction bases outside the gene matches: 6. The CDR3 covers 14 residues. Germline CDR1 reads SQVTM; CDR2 reads ANQGSEA. CDR3 nucleotide sequence: TGCAGCGTTCCGGGACAGGTTCGCTACAATGAGCAGTTCTTC. It translates to CSVPGQVRYNEQFF.

V usage is TRBV6-5 and J usage is TRBJ2-7; 7 bases match TRBD1. The CDR3 contains 15 residues. Germline CDR1 MNHEY, CDR2 SVGAGI. J was trimmed by 3 bases and V by 6 bases; bases with no gene match: 11. As DNA, the CDR3 is TGTGCCAGCAGGGGGACAGCCGAAATAAACTACGAGCAGTACTTC. Its translation is CASRGTAEINYEQYF.

The J gene is TRBJ1-2, the V gene TRBV4-1, with unresolved D. Germline CDR1 is MGHRA and CDR2 is YSYEKL. CDR3 length: 14 residues. The V end was cut by 3 bases, the J end by 3 bases, with 11 bases between. For the CDR3, the DNA is TGCGCCAGCAGCCAGCTTCAGGTTGACTATGGCTACACCTTC. As protein: CASSQLQVDYGYTF.

This chain links TRBV10-3 with TRBJ2-7; TRBD1 or TRBD2 may be the D gene (5 bases each). The V end lost 2 bases, the J end lost 1 base, and 9 bases lay between the germline ends. Germline CDR1 reads ENHRY; CDR2 reads SYGVKD. The length of the CDR3 is 14 residues. The CDR3 region has the DNA TGTGCCATCAGTGAGCCTTGGGGGTCCTACGAGCAGTACTTC. Translation: CAISEPWGSYEQYF.

V usage is TRBV7-9 and J usage is TRBJ2-3, with TRBD1 matching over 12 bases. The CDR3 loop spans 18 amino acids. Germline V CDR1 and CDR2: SEHNR, FQNEAQ (reference sequence). J gave up 3 bases and V 1 base, and 8 bases lay outside the gene matches. The CDR3 loop is CASSLGDRGRFRTDTQYF. The DNA for the CDR3 is TGTGCCAGCAGCTTAGGGGACAGGGGGCGATTCCGGACAGATACGCAGTATTTT.

The chain's CDR3 is CASSLSVGTGVLEQYF. The CDR3 region has the DNA TGTGCCAGCAGTTTAAGTGTCGGGACAGGGGTCTTGGAGCAGTACTTC. The chain recombines TRBV28 with TRBJ2-7; TRBD1 matches 10 bases. J lost 7 bases, V lost 2 bases, and 11 bases had no gene match. This CDR3 contains 16 residues. The V gene's germline CDR1 is MDHEN and CDR2 SYDVKM.

The chain employs TRBV5-1 and TRBJ1-5, with TRBD1 identical over 9 bases. The germline gives CDR1 SGHRS, CDR2 YFSETQ. The J segment lost 1 base and the V segment lost 4 bases, leaving 6 bases of the junction unmatched. The CDR3 sequence is 16 residues long. CDR3 sequence reads: CASSPGTGKSNQPQHF. The CDR3 DNA follows: TGCGCCAGCAGCCCCGGGACAGGGAAAAGCAATCAGCCCCAGCATTTT.

This chain joins TRBV11-2 and TRBJ2-5; TRBD1 might be the D (7 bases). Trimming took off 6 bases at V and 3 bases at J, with 11 bases between the two ends. CDR3 length: 13 residues. CDR1 and CDR2 (germline): SGHAT, FQNNGV. In DNA form, the CDR3 reads TGTGCCAGCAGGGGGGGACAGAAAGAGACCCAGTACTTC. It is translated as CASRGGQKETQYF.

In this sample, this clonotype turned up a few times. J is TRBJ2-5 and V is TRBV12-3 or TRBV12-4; 8 bases match TRBD1. With V trimmed by 4 bases and J by 2 bases, 3 bases remained unmatched. The CDR3 spans 14 residues. This CDR3 reads CASSSRQGQETQYF. DNA for the CDR3: TGTGCCAGCAGTTCCAGACAGGGGCAAGAGACCCAGTACTTC.

The chain recombines TRBV4-1 with TRBJ2-7; D may be TRBD1 or TRBD2 (5 bases each). CDR1 is MGHRA, CDR2 YSYEKL, per germline. V lost 0 bases and J 8 bases, leaving 17 bases between the germline ends. There are 15 residues in the CDR3. The CDR3 loop reads CASSQDAVAGRQQYF. In DNA form, the CDR3 reads TGCGCCAGCAGCCAAGATGCAGTGGCAGGGAGACAGCAGTACTTC.

J is TRBJ2-3 and V is TRBV20-1, with unresolved D. This CDR3 region has 11 residues. CDR1 is DFQATT and CDR2 is SNEGSKA in the germline V gene (reference sequence). V lost 6 bases and J 4 bases, leaving 8 bases between the germline ends. The CDR3 coding sequence is TGCAGTGCCCCAAGCCCAGATACGCAGTATTTT. The encoded protein is CSAPSPDTQYF.